These 16 T cell receptor beta chains share one sample of origin, sequenced in a study of immune evolution from preneoplasia to lung adenocarcinoma. The assay was immunoSEQ multiplex PCR, and TCRdb's table has in-frame clones only and misses some. The sample carries roughly 8,100 clones, roughly 79% recorded once. The sample consisted of FFPE invasive lung adenocarcinoma tissue. The receptors derive from a person aged 45-65 years with lung adenocarcinoma.

The chain carries TRBV11-2 and TRBJ2-2; D might be TRBD1 (5 bases). The CDR3 covers 14 residues. V dropped 5 bases and J dropped 3 bases, with 10 bases sitting between them. Germline CDR1 reads SGHAT; CDR2 reads FQNNGV. CDR3 protein: CASSRQYDTGELFF. The CDR3 region has the DNA TGTGCCAGCAGCCGACAGTACGACACCGGGGAGCTGTTTTTT.

The rearrangement links TRBV7-9 to TRBJ1-2; TRBD1 agrees at 8 bases. CDR1 and CDR2 from the germline V gene are SEHNR and FQNEAQ (reference sequence). The CDR3 has 14 amino acids. The J segment lost 3 bases and the V segment lost 3 bases, leaving 3 bases of the junction unmatched. Here the CDR3 reads CASSFGQGYYGYTF. In nucleotides, the CDR3 is TGTGCCAGCAGCTTCGGACAGGGCTACTATGGCTACACCTTC.

The CDR3 is CATQGDSNQPQHF. The CDR3 DNA follows: TGTGCCACGCAGGGTGATAGCAATCAGCCCCAGCATTTT. The chain recombines TRBV2 with TRBJ1-5; D is perhaps TRBD1 (5 bases). The CDR3 consists of 13 residues. Trimming cost V 10 bases and J 0 bases, with 10 bases left between them. Germline CDR1 and CDR2: SNHLY and FYNNEI.

This clone was observed a single time. The chain links TRBV6-5 to TRBJ1-2; a weak D match, TRBD1 (5 bases). V was cut by 4 bases and J by 2 bases, with 8 bases left in between. This CDR3 comprises 13 residues. In germline, CDR1 is MNHEY, CDR2 SVGAGI. The CDR3 sequence is CASSSPGNYGYTF. CDR3 DNA: TGTGCCAGCAGTTCCCCAGGGAACTATGGCTACACCTTC.

CDR3 region: CIVTSGTTDTQYF. The DNA for the CDR3 is TGCATCGTGACTAGCGGGACCACAGATACGCAGTATTTT. J is TRBJ2-3 and V is TRBV29-1; 11 bases agree with TRBD2. Germline V gene sequence: CDR1 SQVTM, CDR2 ANQGSEA. This CDR3 region has 13 residues.

The chain combines TRBV9 with TRBJ2-1; 8 bases match TRBD2. The CDR3 length is 16 residues. V lost 3 bases to trimming and J lost 7 bases; unmatched junction nucleotides: 12. CDR1 and CDR2 (germline): SGDLS, YYNGEE. The DNA of the CDR3 is TGTGCCAGCAGCGCAGAGCCAGCGGGAGAGATAAATGAGCAGTTCTTC. Its translation is CASSAEPAGEINEQFF.

The rearrangement links TRBV28 to TRBJ2-7; D call uncertain. From germline, CDR1 is MDHEN and CDR2 SYDVKM. Trimming pared 2 bases from V and 5 bases from J, leaving 13 bases between. The CDR3 is made up of 14 amino acids. The DNA of the CDR3 is TGTGCCAGCAGTTTAACTGGGAAGAGCAACGAGCAGTACTTC. Residues: CASSLTGKSNEQYF. Based on the CDR3 plus reference TRBV28 and TRBJ2-7, the full variable domain is DVKVTQSSRYLVKRTGEKVFLECVQDMDHENMFWYRQDPGLGLRLIYFSYDVKMKEKGDIPEGYSVSREKKERFSLILESASTNQTSMYLCASSLTGKSNEQYFGPGTRLTVT.

The V and J genes are TRBV19 and TRBJ2-5; D remains ambiguous. Trimming took off 3 bases at V and 3 bases at J, with 8 bases between the two ends. This CDR3 is built from 13 residues. In germline, CDR1 is LNHDA, CDR2 SQIVND (reference sequence). CDR3 amino acids: CASSMRPEETQYF. CDR3 nucleotide sequence: TGTGCCAGTAGTATGAGGCCGGAAGAGACCCAGTACTTC.

This clone appeared once. The rearrangement uses TRBV27 and TRBJ2-3; D uncertain. The CDR3 has 12 residues. Germline assignment: CDR1 MNHEY and CDR2 SMNVEV (reference sequence). V gave up 4 bases and J gave up 6 bases, with 8 bases separating them. CDR3 sequence reads: CASSSYGDTQYF. In nucleotides, the CDR3 is TGTGCCAGCAGTTCATATGGGGATACGCAGTATTTT.

The chain couples TRBV4-1 to TRBJ1-5; D not resolved. The CDR3 spans 14 residues. Germline V gene lookup returns CDR1 MGHRA and CDR2 YSYEKL. The ends were cut back, 4 bases at V and 1 base at J, with 8 bases in the middle. The CDR3: CASSPDPSNQPQHF. The CDR3 DNA sequence: TGCGCCAGCAGCCCGGACCCGAGCAATCAGCCCCAGCATTTT.

This chain connects TRBV19 to TRBJ1-1; 7 nucleotides match TRBD1. This CDR3 spans 14 amino acids. Germline V CDR1 and CDR2: LNHDA, SQIVND (reference sequence). The J segment lost 0 bases and the V segment lost 4 bases, leaving 2 bases of the junction unmatched. The CDR3 loop is CASSTGQMNTEAFF. The CDR3 DNA reads TGTGCCAGTAGTACGGGACAGATGAACACTGAAGCTTTCTTT.

The chain recombines TRBV6-5 with TRBJ2-4, with D perhaps matching TRBD1 (6 bases). The CDR3 runs 12 residues. Per the germline V gene, CDR1 is MNHEY and CDR2 is SVGAGI. Trimming removed 5 bases at V and 13 bases at J, with 15 bases between. The CDR3 DNA is TGTGCCAGCAGTCCGCAGGGGAGAAGGCAGTACTTC. It specifies CASSPQGRRQYF.

The genes are TRBV10-2 and TRBJ2-2; D is possibly TRBD2 (7 bases). Germline assignment: CDR1 WSHSY and CDR2 SAAADI. V shed 6 bases and J shed 6 bases, with 17 bases lying between them. The CDR3 extends over 15 amino acids. CDR3 DNA: TGCGCCAGCAGGACCTCGGGGGGCCAAGCCGGGGAGCTGTTTTTT. Its protein product is CASRTSGGQAGELFF.

This chain connects TRBV4-1 to TRBJ1-1; D unclear. The germline V gene has CDR1 MGHRA and CDR2 YSYEKL. The CDR3 has 16 amino acids. Trimming removed 4 bases from V and 4 bases from J, with 19 bases in between. CDR3 DNA sequence: TGCGCCAGCAGCCGGTCTGGAGGGTCTCAAGGCACTGAAGCTTTCTTT. Translation gives CASSRSGGSQGTEAFF.

The chain carries TRBV6-6 and TRBJ1-4, with D uncertain. CDR3 length: 16 residues. Germline values: CDR1 MNHNY, CDR2 SVGAGI (reference sequence). The V and J ends lost 2 bases and 0 bases respectively, with 10 bases between them. The CDR3 bases are TGTGCCAGCAGTTACACCCAGTCCGCAACTAATGAAAAACTGTTTTTT. Translated, it gives CASSYTQSATNEKLFF.

This clone has just a few counts. The gene calls are TRBV5-1 and TRBJ2-3, with 10 bases fitting TRBD2. The CDR3 runs 16 residues. CDR1 is SGHRS, CDR2 YFSETQ, per germline. Unmatched junction bases numbered 7, after V lost 4 bases and J lost 2 bases. CDR3 sequence (DNA): TGCGCCAGCAGCGAAAAGACTAGCGGGCTCACAGATACGCAGTATTTT. Translating gives CASSEKTSGLTDTQYF.